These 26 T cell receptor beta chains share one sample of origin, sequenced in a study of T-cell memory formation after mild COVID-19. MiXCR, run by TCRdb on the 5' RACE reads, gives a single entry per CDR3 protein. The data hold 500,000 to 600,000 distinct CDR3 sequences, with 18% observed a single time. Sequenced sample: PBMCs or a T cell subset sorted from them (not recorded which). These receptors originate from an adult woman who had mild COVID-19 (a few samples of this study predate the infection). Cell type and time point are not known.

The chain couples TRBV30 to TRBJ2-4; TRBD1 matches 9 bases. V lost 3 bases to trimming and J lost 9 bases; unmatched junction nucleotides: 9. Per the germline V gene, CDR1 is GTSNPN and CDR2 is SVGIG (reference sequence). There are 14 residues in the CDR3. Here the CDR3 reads CAWSLDRGYAIQYF. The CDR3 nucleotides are TGTGCCTGGAGCTTAGACAGGGGGTACGCCATTCAGTACTTC.

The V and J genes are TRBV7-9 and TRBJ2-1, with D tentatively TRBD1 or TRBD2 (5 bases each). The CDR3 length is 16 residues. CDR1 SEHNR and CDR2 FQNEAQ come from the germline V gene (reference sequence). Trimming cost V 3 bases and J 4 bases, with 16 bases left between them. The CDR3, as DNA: TGTGCCAGCAGCTTGACCGACAGCGGCCCTTACAATGAGCAGTTCTTC. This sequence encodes CASSLTDSGPYNEQFF.

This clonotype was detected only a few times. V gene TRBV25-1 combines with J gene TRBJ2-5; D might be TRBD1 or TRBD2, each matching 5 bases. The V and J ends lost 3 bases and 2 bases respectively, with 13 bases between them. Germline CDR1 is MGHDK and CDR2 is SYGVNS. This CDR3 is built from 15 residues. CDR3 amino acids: CASSDPTGAQETQYF. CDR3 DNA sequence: TGTGCCAGCAGTGACCCAACCGGGGCGCAAGAGACCCAGTACTTC.

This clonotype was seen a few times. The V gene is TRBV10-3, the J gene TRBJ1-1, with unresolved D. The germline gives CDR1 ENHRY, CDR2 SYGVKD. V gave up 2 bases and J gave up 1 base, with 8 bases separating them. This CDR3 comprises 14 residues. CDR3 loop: CAISEAGGNTEAFF. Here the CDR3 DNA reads TGTGCCATCAGTGAGGCGGGAGGGAACACTGAAGCTTTCTTT.

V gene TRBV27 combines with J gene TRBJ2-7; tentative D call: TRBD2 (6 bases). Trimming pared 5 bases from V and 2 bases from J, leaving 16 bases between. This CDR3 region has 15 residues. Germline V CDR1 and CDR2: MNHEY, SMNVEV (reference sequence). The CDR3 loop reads CASSPRPAGPYEQYF. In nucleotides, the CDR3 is TGTGCCAGCAGTCCCCGCCCAGCGGGCCCCTACGAGCAGTACTTC.

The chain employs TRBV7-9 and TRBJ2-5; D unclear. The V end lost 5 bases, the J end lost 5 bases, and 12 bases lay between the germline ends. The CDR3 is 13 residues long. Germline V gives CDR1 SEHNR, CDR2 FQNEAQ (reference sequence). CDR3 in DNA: TGTGCCAGCAGCCCCCGACTGCTGGAGACCCAGTACTTC. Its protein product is CASSPRLLETQYF.

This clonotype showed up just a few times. CDR3 amino acids: CAWSGGNQPQHF. DNA of the CDR3: TGTGCCTGGAGTGGGGGCAATCAGCCCCAGCATTTT. The chain recombines TRBV30 with TRBJ1-5; D is uncertain. V lost 1 base and J lost 2, with 3 bases in between. In germline, CDR1 is GTSNPN, CDR2 SVGIG (reference sequence). The CDR3 length is 12 residues.

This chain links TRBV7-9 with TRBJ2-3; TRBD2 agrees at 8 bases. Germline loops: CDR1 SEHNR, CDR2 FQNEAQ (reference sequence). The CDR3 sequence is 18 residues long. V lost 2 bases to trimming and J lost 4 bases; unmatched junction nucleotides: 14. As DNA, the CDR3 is TGTGCCAGCAGCTTACCACTTACACCGGGACTAGTTTCAGATACGCAGTATTTT. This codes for CASSLPLTPGLVSDTQYF.

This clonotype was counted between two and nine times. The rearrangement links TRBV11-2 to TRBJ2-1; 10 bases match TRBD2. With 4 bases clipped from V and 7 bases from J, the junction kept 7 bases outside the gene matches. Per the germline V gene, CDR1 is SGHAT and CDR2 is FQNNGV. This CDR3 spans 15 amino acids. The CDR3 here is CASSSVAGGRNEQFF. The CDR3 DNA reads TGTGCCAGCAGCTCCGTAGCGGGGGGACGGAATGAGCAGTTCTTC. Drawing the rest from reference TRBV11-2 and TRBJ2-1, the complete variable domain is EAGVAQSPRYKIIEKRQSVAFWCNPISGHATLYWYQQILGQGPKLLIQFQNNGVVDDSQLPKDRFSAERLKGVDSTLKIQPAKLEDSAVYLCASSSVAGGRNEQFFGPGTRLTVL.

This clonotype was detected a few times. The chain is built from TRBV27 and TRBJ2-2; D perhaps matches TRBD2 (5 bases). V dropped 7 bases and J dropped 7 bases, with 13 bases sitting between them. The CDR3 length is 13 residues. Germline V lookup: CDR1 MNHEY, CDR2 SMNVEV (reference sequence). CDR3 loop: CASTLRANGELFF. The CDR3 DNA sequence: TGTGCCAGCACTCTGAGGGCAAACGGGGAGCTGTTTTTT.

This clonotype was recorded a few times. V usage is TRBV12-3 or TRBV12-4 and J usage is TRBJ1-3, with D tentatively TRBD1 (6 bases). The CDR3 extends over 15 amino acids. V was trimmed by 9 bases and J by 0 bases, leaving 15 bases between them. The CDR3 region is CASSSGTTSGNTIYF. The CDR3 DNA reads TGTGCCAGTTCCTCCGGGACAACCTCTGGAAACACCATATATTTT.

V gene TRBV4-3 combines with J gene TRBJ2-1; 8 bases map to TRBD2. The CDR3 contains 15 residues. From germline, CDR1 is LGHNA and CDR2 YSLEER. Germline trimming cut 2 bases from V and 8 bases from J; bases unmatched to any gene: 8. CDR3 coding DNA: TGCGCCAGCAGCCAAACTAGCGGTCCCGCCCATGAGCAGTTCTTC. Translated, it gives CASSQTSGPAHEQFF.

CDR3 in amino acids: CASSHTPSGGPREQFF. The CDR3 DNA reads as TGTGCCAGCAGCCACACTCCTAGCGGGGGGCCTAGGGAGCAGTTCTTC. The rearrangement joins TRBV6-6 to TRBJ2-1; 11 positions match TRBD2. This CDR3 contains 16 residues. V shed 6 bases and J 10 bases; nucleotides not matched to a gene: 14. Germline V lookup: CDR1 MNHNY, CDR2 SVGAGI (reference sequence).

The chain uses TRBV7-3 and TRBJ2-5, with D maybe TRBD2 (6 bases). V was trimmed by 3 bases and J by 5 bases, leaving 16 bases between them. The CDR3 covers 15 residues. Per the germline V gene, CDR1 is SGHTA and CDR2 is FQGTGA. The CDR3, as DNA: TGTGCCAGCAGCTTTGGCGGGGCCCAGGTGGAGACCCAGTACTTC. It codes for CASSFGGAQVETQYF. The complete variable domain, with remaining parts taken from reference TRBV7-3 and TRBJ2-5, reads GAGVSQTPSNKVTEKGKYVELRCDPISGHTALYWYRQSLGQGPEFLIYFQGTGAADDSGLPNDRFFAVRPEGSVSTLKIQRTERGDSAVYLCASSFGGAQVETQYFGPGTRLLVL.

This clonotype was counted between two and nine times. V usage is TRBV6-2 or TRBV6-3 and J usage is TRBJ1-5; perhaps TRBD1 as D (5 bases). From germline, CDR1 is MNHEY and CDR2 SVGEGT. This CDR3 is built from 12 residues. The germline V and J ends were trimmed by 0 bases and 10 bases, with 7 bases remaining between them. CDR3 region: CASSYSQGPQHF. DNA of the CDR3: TGTGCCAGCAGTTACTCGCAGGGTCCCCAGCATTTT.

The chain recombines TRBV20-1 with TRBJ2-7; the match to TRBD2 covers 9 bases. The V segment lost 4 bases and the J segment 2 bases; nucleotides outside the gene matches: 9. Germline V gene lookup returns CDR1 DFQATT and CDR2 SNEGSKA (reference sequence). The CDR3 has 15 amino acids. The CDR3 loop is CSANQRGVQTYEQYF. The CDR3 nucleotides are TGCAGTGCTAACCAGCGGGGGGTTCAGACCTACGAGCAGTACTTC.

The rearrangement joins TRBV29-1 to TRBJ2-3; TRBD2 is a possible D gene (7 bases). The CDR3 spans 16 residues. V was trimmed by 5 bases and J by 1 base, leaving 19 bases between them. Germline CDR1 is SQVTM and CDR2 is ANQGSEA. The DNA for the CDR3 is TGCAGCGTTCGGGGCCCGGGGGGCAGCGGCACAGATACGCAGTATTTT. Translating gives CSVRGPGGSGTDTQYF.

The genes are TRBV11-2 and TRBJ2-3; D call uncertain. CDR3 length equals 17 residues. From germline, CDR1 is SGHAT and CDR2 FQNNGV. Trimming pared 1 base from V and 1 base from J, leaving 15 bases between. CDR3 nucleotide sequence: TGTGCCAGCAGCTTAGTCGGTCGGAGTACGCGCACAGATACGCAGTATTTT. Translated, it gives CASSLVGRSTRTDTQYF. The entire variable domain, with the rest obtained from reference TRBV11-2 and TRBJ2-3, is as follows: EAGVAQSPRYKIIEKRQSVAFWCNPISGHATLYWYQQILGQGPKLLIQFQNNGVVDDSQLPKDRFSAERLKGVDSTLKIQPAKLEDSAVYLCASSLVGRSTRTDTQYFGPGTRLTVL.

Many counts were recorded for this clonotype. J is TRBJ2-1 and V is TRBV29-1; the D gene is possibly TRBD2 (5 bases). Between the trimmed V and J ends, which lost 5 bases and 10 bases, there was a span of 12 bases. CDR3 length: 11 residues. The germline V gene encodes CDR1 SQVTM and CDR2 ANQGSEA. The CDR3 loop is CSVSRSGEQFF. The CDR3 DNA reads TGCAGCGTTTCGAGAAGCGGAGAGCAGTTCTTC.

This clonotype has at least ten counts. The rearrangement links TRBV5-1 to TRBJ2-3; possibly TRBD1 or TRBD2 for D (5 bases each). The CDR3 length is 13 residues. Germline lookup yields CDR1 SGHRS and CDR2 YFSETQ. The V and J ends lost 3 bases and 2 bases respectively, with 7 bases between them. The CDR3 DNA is TGCGCCAGCAGCTCCGGGGCCACAGATACGCAGTATTTT. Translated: CASSSGATDTQYF.

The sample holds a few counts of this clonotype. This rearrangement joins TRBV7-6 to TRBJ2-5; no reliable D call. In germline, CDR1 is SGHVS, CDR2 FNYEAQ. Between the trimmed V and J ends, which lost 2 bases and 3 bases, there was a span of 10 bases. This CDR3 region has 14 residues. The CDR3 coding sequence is TGTGCCAGCAGCTTACCTCAGAAGGAAGAGACCCAGTACTTC. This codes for CASSLPQKEETQYF. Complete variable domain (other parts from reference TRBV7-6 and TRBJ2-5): GAGVSQSPRYKVTKRGQDVALRCDPISGHVSLYWYRQALGQGPEFLTYFNYEAQQDKSGLPNDRFSAERPEGSISTLTIQRTEQRDSAMYRCASSLPQKEETQYFGPGTRLLVL.

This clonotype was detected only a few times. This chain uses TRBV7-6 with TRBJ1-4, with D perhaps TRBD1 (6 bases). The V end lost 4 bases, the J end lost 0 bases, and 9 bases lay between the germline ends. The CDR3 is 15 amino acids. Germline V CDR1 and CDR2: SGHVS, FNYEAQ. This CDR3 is CASSSRQATNEKLFF. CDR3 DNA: TGTGCCAGCAGCTCAAGACAGGCAACTAATGAAAAACTGTTTTTT.

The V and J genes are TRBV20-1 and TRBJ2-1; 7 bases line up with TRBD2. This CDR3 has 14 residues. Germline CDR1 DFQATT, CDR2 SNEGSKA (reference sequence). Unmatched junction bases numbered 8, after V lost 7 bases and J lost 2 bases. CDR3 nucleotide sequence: TGCAGTGTGTCCGGCGGGGGAACCTACAATGAGCAGTTCTTC. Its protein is CSVSGGGTYNEQFF.

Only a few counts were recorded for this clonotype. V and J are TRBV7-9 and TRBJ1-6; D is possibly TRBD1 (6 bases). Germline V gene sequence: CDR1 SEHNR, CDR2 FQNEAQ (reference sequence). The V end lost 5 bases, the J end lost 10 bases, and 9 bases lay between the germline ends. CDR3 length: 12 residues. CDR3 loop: CASSIQGSPLHF. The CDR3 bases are TGTGCCAGCAGCATTCAGGGGTCACCCCTCCACTTT.

The CDR3 sequence: CASSQYTGDEQFF. In DNA, the CDR3 is TGTGCCAGTAGTCAGTACACCGGGGATGAGCAGTTCTTC. This chain links TRBV19 with TRBJ2-1; D is possibly TRBD2 (5 bases). CDR1 LNHDA and CDR2 SQIVND come from the germline V gene (reference sequence). V lost 5 bases, J lost 8 bases, and 13 bases lay in between. The CDR3 extends over 13 amino acids.

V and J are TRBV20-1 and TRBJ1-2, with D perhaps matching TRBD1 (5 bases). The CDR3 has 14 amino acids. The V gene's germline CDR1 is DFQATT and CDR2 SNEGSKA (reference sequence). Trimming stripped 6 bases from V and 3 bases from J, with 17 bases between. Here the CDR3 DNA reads TGCAGTGCCAGTCCCAGCTGGGGGGACTATGGCTACACCTTC. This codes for CSASPSWGDYGYTF.